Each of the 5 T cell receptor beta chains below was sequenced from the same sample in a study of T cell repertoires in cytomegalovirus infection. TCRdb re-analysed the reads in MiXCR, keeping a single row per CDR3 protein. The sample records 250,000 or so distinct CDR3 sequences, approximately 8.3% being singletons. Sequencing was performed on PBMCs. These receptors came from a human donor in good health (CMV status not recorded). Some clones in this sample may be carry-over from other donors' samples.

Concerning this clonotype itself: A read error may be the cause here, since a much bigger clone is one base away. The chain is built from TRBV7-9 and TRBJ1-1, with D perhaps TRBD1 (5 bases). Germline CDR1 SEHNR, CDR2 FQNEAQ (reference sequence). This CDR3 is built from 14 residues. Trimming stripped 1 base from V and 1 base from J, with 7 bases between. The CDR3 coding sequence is TGTGCCAGCAGCTTAGACCAGGGGAACACTGAAGCTTTCTTT. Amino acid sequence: CASSLDQGNTEAFF.

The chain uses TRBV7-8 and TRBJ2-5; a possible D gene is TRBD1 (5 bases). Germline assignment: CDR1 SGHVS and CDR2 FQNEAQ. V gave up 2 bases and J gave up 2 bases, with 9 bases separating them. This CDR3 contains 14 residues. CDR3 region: CASSLPQGQETQYF. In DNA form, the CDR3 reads TGTGCCAGCAGCTTACCGCAGGGACAAGAGACCCAGTACTTC.

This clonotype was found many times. The CDR3 protein is CASSLGSGQGLAEAFF. CDR3 coding DNA: TGTGCCAGCAGCTTAGGTTCTGGTCAGGGGTTAGCTGAAGCTTTCTTT. V usage is TRBV7-2 and J usage is TRBJ1-1; D is perhaps TRBD1 (6 bases). V was shortened by 1 base and J by 6 bases, with 18 bases between the two germline ends. Germline V gene lookup returns CDR1 SGHTA and CDR2 FQGNSA. This CDR3 has 16 residues.

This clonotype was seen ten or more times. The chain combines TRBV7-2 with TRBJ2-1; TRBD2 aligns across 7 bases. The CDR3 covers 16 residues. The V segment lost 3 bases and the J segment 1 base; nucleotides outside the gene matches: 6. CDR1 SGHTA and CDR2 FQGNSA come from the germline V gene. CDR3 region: CASSLNAGVSYNEQFF. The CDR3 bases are TGTGCCAGCAGCTTGAATGCGGGAGTTTCCTACAATGAGCAGTTCTTC.

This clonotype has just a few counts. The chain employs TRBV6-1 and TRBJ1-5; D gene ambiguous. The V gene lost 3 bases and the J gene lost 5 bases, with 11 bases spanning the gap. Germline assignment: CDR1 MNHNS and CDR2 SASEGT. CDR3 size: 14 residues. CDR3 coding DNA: TGTGCCAGCAGTGATCGGACGAGGGATCAGCCCCAGCATTTT. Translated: CASSDRTRDQPQHF.